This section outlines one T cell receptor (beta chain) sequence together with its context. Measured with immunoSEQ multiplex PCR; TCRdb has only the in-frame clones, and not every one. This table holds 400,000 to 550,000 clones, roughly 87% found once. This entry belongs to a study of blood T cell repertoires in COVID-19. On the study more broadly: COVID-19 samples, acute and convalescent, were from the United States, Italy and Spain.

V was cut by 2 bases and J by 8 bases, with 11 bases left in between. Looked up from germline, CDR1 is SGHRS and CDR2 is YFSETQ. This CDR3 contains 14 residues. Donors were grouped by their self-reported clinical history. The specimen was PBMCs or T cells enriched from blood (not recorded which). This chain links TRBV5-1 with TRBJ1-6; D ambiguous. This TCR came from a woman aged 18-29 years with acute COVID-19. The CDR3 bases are TGCGCCAGCAGCTTCGGGGTTAAGGATTCACCCCTCCACTTT. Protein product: CASSFGVKDSPLHF.